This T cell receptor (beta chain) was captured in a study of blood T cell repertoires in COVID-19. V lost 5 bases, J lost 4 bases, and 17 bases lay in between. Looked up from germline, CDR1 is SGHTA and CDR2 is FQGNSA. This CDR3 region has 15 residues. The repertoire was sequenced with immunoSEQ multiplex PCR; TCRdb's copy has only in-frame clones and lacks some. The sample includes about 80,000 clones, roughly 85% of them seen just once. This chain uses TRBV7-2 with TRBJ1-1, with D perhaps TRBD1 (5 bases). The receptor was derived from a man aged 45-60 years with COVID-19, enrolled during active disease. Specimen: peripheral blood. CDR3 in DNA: TGTGCCAGCAGCACCCAGGGCGGTTCGGGCACTGAAGCTTTCTTT. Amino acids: CASSTQGGSGTEAFF.